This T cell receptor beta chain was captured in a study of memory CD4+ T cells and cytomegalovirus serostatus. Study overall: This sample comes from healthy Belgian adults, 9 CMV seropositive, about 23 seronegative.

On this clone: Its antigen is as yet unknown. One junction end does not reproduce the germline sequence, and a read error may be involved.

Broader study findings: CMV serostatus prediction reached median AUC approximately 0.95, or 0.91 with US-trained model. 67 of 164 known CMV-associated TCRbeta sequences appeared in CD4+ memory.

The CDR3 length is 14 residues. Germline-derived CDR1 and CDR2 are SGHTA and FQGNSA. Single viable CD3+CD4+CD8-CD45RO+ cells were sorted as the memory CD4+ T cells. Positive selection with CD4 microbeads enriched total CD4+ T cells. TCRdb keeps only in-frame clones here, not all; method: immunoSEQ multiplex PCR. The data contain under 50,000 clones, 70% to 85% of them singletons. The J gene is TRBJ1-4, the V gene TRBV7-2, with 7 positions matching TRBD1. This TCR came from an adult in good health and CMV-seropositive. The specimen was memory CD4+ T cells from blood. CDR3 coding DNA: TGTGCCAGCAGCTTGACAGGGACTACTGAAAAACTGTTTTTT. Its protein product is CASSLTGTTEKLFF.